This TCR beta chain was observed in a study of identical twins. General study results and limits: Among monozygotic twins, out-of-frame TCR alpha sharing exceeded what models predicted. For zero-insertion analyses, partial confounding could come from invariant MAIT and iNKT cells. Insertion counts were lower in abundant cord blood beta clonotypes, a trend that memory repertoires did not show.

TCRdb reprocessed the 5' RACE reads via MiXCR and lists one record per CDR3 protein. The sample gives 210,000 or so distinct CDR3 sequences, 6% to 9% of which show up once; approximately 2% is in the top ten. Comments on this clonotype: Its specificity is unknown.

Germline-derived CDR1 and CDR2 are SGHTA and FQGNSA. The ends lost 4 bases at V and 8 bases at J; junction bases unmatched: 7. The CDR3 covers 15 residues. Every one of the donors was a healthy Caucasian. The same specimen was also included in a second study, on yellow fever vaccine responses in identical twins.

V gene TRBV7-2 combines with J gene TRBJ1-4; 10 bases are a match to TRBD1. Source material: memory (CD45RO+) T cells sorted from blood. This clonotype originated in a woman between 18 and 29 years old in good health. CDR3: CASSSRQGAREKLFF. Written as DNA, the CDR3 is TGTGCCAGCAGCTCGAGACAGGGGGCGCGAGAAAAACTGTTTTTT.